This T cell receptor beta chain stems from a study of T cell responses to AZD1222 COVID-19 vaccine. Notes on the study in general: Repertoires were sampled only after the peak T cell response. At baseline, seropositivity was found in only six or seven AZD1222 recipients. Per reports, nearly half of all spike-specific TCRs target regions that are unmutated in variants.

Concerning this clone: The antigen is unknown.

TCRdb's table, derived via immunoSEQ multiplex PCR, lists solely in-frame clones and lacks some. Of about 150,000 clones listed, roughly 88% are singletons. Between the trimmed V and J ends, which lost 8 bases and 3 bases, there was a span of 17 bases. CDR1 and CDR2 (germline): ENHRY, SYGVKD. The CDR3 is made up of 14 amino acids. The chain couples TRBV10-3 to TRBJ2-7; tentatively, D is TRBD1 (6 bases). This TCR derives from an adult who received the MenACWY meningococcal vaccine as a control. This sample comprised peripheral blood, obtained 28 days after the second dose of the MenACWY control vaccine. CDR3 DNA sequence: TGTGCCATCTCCGGACAGCCGACGCTCTACGAGCAGTACTTC. Translated, it gives CAISGQPTLYEQYF.